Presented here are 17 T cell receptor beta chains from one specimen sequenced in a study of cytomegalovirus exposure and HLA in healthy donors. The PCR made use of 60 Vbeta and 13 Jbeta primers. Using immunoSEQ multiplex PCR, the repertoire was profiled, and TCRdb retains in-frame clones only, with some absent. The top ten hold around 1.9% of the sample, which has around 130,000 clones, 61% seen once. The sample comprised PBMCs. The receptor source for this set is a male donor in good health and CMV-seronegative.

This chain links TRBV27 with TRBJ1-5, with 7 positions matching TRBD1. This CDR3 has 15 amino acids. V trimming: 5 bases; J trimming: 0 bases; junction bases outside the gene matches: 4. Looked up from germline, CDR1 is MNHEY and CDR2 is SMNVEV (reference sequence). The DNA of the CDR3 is TGTGCCAGCAGTGTGACAGGGTCTAGCAATCAGCCCCAGCATTTT. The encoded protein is CASSVTGSSNQPQHF.

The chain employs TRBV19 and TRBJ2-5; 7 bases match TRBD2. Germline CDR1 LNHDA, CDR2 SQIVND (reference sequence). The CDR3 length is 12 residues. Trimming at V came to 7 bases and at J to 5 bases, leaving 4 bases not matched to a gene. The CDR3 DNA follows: TGTGCCAGTACCCCGGGGGGTGAGACCCAGTACTTC. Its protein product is CASTPGGETQYF. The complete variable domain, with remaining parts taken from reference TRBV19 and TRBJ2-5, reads DGGITQSPKYLFRKEGQNVTLSCEQNLNHDAMYWYRQDPGQGLRLIYYSQIVNDFQKGDIAEGYSVSREKKESFPLTVTSAQKNPTAFYLCASTPGGETQYFGPGTRLLVL.

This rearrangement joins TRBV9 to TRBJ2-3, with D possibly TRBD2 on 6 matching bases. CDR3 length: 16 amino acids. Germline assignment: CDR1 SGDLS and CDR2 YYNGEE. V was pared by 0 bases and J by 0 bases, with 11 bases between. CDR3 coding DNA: TGTGCCAGCAGCGTAGGAGCGGGTACTAGCACAGATACGCAGTATTTT. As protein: CASSVGAGTSTDTQYF.

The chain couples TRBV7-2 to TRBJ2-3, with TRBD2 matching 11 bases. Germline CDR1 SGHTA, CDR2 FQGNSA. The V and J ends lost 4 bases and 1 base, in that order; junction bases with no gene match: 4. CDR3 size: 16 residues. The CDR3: CASSYSGGAGTDTQYF. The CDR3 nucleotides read TGTGCCAGCAGCTATAGCGGGGGGGCTGGCACAGATACGCAGTATTTT.

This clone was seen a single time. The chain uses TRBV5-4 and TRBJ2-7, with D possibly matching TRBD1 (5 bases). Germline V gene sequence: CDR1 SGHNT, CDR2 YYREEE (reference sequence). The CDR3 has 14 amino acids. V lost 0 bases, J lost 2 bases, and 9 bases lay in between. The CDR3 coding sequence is TGTGCCAGCAGCTTGGACATGGGGCCCTACGAGCAGTACTTC. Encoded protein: CASSLDMGPYEQYF.

The CDR3 DNA reads as TGTGCCACTAATTATGCAGATACGCAGTATTTT. This translates into CATNYADTQYF. The chain has TRBV5-4 and TRBJ2-3; D unclear. The CDR3 spans 11 residues. CDR1 and CDR2 (germline): SGHNT, YYREEE (reference sequence). The ends were cut back, 9 bases at V and 4 bases at J, with 9 bases in the middle.

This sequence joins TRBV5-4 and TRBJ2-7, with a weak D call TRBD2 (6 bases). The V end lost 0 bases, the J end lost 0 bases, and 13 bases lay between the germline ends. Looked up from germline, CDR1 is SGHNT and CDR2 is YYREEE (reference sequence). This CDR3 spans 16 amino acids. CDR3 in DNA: TGTGCCAGCAGCTTGGACGGGGGTCTAAGCTCCTACGAGCAGTACTTC. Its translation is CASSLDGGLSSYEQYF. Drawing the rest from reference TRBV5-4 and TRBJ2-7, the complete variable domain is ETGVTQSPTHLIKTRGQQVTLRCSSQSGHNTVSWYQQALGQGPQFIFQYYREEENGRGNFPPRFSGLQFPNYSSELNVNALELDDSALYLCASSLDGGLSSYEQYFGPGTRLTVT.

The CDR3 loop is CASRPSSRSETQYF. The CDR3 nucleotides read TGTGCCAGCAGGCCATCTAGCCGTTCAGAGACCCAGTACTTC. The chain employs TRBV2 and TRBJ2-5; D might be TRBD2 (5 bases). CDR1 is SNHLY and CDR2 is FYNNEI in the germline V gene. CDR3 length: 14 amino acids. Trimming shortened V by 6 bases and J by 4 bases, and 15 bases separated the two germline ends. Variable domain in full (rest from reference TRBV2 and TRBJ2-5): EPEVTQTPSHQVTQMGQEVILRCVPISNHLYFYWYRQILGQKVEFLVSFYNNEISEKSEIFDDQFSVERPDGSNFTLKIRSTKLEDSAMYFCASRPSSRSETQYFGPGTRLLVL.

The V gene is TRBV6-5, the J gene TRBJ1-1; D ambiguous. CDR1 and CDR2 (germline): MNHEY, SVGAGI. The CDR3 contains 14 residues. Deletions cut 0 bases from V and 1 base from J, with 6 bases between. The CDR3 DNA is TGTGCCAGCAGTTACTCGGTCAGGAACACTGAAGCTTTCTTT. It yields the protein CASSYSVRNTEAFF.

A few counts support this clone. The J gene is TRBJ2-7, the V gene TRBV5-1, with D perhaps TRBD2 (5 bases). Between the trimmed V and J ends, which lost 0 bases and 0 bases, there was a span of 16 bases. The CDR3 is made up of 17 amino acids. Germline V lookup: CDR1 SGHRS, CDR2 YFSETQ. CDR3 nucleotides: TGCGCCAGCAGCTTGGGCTTTAGAGGGCAGAACTCCTACGAGCAGTACTTC. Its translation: CASSLGFRGQNSYEQYF.

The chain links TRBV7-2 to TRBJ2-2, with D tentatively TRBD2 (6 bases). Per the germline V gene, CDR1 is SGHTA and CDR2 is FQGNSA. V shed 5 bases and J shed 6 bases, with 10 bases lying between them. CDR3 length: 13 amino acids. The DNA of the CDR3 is TGTGCCAGCAGCCCGAGCGGGTCCGGGGAGCTGTTTTTT. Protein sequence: CASSPSGSGELFF.

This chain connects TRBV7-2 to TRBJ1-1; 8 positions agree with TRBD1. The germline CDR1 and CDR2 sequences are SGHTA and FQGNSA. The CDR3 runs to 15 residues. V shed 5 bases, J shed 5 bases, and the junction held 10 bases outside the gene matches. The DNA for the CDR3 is TGTGCCAGCAGCGTACGACAGGGGACTGGAACTGAAGCTTTCTTT. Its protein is CASSVRQGTGTEAFF.

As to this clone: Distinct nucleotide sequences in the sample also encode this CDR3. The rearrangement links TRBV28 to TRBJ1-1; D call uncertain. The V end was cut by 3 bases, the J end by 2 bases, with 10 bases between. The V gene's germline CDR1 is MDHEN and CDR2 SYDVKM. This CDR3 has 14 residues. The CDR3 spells CASSFPVLNTEAFF. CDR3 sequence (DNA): TGTGCCAGCAGTTTCCCGGTTCTTAACACTGAAGCTTTCTTT.

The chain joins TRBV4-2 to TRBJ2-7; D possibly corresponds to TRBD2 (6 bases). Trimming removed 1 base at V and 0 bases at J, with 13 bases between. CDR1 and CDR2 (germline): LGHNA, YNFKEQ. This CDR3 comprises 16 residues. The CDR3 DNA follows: TGTGCCAGCAGCCAAGCTCAAGGAGGGAGCTCCTACGAGCAGTACTTC. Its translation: CASSQAQGGSSYEQYF.

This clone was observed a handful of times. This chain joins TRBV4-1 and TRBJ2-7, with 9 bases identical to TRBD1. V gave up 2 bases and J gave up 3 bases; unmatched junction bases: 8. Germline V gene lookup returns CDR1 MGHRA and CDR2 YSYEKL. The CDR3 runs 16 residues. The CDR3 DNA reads TGCGCCAGCAGCCAATCTACAGGGGGCTTTGACTACGAGCAGTACTTC. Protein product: CASSQSTGGFDYEQYF.

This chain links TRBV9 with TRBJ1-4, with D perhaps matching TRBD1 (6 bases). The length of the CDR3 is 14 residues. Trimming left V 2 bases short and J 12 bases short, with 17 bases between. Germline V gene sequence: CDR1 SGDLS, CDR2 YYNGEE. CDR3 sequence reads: CASSVVGQGSELFF. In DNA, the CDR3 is TGTGCCAGCAGCGTGGTGGGGCAGGGGAGTGAACTGTTTTTT.

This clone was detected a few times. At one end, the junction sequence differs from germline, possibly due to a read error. The CDR3 here is CASSYGLSGQPPVFF. The CDR3 DNA sequence: TGTGCCAGTAGTTACGGCCTCTCTGGACAGCCGCCGGTTTTTTTT. The chain carries TRBV19 and TRBJ1-1, with D possibly TRBD1 on 6 matching bases. The CDR3 sequence is 15 residues long. Germline values: CDR1 LNHDA, CDR2 SQIVND (reference sequence).